This record looks at one T cell receptor (beta chain) sequence and its context. Its antigen is currently unknown. The sample belongs to a study of graft-versus-host responses after intestinal transplantation. About the research overall: Every recipient had anti-thymocyte globulin induction and approximately 3 years of tacrolimus plus steroids. Study findings and constraints: There were GvH clones found in recipient marrow, and some of them appeared first in ileum or blood. Some patients had graft-donor T cell macrochimerism, and their allografts showed high graft-versus-host to host-versus-graft clonal ratios. Researchers found peak circulating GvH clone levels linked to early post-transplant HvG declines.

Sequenced by immunoSEQ multiplex PCR; TCRdb stores in-frame clones only, minus some. The data show more than 15,000 clones, with roughly 80% seen just once and 6.5% to 8.5% held by the top ten. Graft samples were processed, releasing intraepithelial and lamina propria lymphocytes. The TCR was taken from a human patient who received an intestinal transplant, so some T cells may come from the graft donor. Sequences were derived from ileum tissue, sampled roughly 450 days after intestinal transplant.

The CDR3: CASSQGPPGQGATNTEAFF. The CDR3 DNA follows: TGCGCCAGCAGCCAAGGACCCCCGGGACAGGGGGCGACGAACACTGAAGCTTTCTTT. The gene calls are TRBV4-1 and TRBJ1-1; TRBD1 matches at 12 bases. The germline gives CDR1 MGHRA, CDR2 YSYEKL. With V trimmed by 1 base and J by 1 base, 10 bases remained unmatched. This CDR3 region has 19 residues.